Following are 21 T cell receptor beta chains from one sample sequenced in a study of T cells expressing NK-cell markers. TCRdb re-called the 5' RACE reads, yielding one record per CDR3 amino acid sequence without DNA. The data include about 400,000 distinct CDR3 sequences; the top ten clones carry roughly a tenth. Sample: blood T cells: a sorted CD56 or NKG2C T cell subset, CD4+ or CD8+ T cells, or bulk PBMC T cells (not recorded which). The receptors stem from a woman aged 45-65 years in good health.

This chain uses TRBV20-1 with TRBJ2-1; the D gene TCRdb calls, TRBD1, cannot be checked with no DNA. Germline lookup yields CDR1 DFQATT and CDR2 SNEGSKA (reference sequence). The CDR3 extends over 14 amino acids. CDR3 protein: CSASGRGTYNEQFF.

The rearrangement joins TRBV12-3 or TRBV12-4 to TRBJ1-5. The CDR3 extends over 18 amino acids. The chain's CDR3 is CASSLFQFRGPEDQPQHF.

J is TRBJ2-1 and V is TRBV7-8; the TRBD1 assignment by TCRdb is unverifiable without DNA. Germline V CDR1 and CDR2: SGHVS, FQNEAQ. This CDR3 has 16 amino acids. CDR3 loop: CASSFRRDLSYNEQFF. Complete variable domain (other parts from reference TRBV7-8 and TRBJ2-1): GAGVSQSPRYKVAKRGQDVALRCDPISGHVSLFWYQQALGQGPEFLTYFQNEAQLDKSGLPSDRFFAERPEGSVSTLKIQRTQQEDSAVYLCASSFRRDLSYNEQFFGPGTRLTVL.

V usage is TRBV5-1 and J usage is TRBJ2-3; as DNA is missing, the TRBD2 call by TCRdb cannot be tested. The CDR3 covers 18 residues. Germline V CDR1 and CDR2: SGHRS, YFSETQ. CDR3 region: CASSFGLAGSVGTDTQYF. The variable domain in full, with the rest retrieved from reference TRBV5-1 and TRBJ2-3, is KAGVTQTPRYLIKTRGQQVTLSCSPISGHRSVSWYQQTPGQGLQFLFEYFSETQRNKGNFPGRFSGRQFSNSRSEMNVSTLELGDSALYLCASSFGLAGSVGTDTQYFGPGTRLTVL.

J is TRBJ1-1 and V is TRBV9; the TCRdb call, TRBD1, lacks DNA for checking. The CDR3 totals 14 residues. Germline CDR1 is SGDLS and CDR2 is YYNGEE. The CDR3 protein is CASSTVQGNTEAFF. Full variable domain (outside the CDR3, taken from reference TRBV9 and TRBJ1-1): DSGVTQTPKHLITATGQRVTLRCSPRSGDLSVYWYQQSLDQGLQFLIQYYNGEERAKGNILERFSAQQFPDLHSELNLSSLELGDSALYFCASSTVQGNTEAFFGQGTRLTVV.

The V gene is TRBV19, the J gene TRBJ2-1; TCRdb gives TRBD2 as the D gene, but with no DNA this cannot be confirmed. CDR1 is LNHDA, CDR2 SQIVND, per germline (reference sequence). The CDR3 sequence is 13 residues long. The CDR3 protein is CASGTALGNEQFF.

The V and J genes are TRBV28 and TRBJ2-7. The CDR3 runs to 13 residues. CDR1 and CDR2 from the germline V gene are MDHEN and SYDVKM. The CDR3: CASSSRLRYEQYF.

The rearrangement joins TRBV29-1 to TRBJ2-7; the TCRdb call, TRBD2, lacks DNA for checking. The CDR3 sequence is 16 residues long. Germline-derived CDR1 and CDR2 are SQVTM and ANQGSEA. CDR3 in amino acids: CSGLGTSGTKVYEQYF.

The CDR3 sequence is CATQGAAKNIQYF. The V call is TRBV24-1, the J call TRBJ2-4; the TRBD1 assignment by TCRdb is unverifiable without DNA. Germline CDR1 and CDR2: KGHDR and SFDVKD. CDR3 size: 13 residues.

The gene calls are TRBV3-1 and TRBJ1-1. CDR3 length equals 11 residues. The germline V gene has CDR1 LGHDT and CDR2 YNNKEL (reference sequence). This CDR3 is CASSQGGSAFF.

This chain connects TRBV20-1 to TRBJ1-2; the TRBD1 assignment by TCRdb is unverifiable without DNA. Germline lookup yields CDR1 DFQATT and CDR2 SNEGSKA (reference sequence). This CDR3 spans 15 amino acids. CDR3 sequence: CSASVSGSTAYGYTF.

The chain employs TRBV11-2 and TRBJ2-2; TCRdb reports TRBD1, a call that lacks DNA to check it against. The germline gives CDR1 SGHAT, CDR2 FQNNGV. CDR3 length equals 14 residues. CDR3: CANTGTGPTGELFF.

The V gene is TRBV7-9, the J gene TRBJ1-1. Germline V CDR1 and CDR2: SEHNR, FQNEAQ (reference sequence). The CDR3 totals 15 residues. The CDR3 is CASSLINPMNTEAFF.

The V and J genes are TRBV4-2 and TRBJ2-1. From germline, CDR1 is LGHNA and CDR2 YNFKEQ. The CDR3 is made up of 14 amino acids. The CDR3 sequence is CASSQDGVGNEQFF.

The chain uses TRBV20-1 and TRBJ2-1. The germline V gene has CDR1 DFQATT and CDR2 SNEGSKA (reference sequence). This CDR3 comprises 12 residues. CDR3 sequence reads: CSSLGLYNEQFF.

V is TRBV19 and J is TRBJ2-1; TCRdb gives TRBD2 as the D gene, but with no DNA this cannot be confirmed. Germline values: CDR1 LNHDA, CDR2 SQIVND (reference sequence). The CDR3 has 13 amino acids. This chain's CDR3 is CASSSGRANEQFF.

This chain's CDR3 is CASSLESPETQYF. This chain uses TRBV7-8 with TRBJ2-5; TCRdb lists TRBD2, though no DNA is available to test this call. This CDR3 is built from 13 residues. From germline, CDR1 is SGHVS and CDR2 FQNEAQ.

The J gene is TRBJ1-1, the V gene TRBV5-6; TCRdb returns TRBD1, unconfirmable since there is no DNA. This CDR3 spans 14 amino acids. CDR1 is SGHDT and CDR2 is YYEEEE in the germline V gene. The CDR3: CASRRQGSGTEAFF.

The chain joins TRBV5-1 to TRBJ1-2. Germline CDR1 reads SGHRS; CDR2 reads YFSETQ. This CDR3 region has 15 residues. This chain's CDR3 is CASSSGPGPRDGYTF.

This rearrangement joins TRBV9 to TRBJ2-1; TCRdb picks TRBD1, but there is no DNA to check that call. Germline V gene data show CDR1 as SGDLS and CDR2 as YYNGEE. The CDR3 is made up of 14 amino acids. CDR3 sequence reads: CASSTRPGANEQFF.

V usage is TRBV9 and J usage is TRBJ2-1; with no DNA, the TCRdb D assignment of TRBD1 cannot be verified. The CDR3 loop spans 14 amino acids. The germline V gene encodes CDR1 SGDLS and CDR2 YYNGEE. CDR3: CASSPEWGGNEQFF.